This T cell receptor beta chain was sequenced for a study of T-cell reconstitution after alpha-beta-depleted transplantation in children. TCRbeta library construction was performed incorporating unique molecular identifiers. TCRdb recomputed calls from the PCR reads with MiXCR, one row per CDR3 protein. The sample records 200,000 or so distinct CDR3 sequences, 6.3% being singletons. CDR3 length: 16 amino acids. Germline CDR1 reads SGHVS; CDR2 reads FQNEAQ. Overall study findings and caveats: Among T cells one year after transplant, newly produced cells accounted for most counts and diversity. Recipient T cells and thymic progenitors that survived gave rise to the high TCRbeta diversity observed at day 60 in some patients. It was reported that alpha-beta T cells came from several hundred expanded graft clones (about two months after transplant).

Of note for this clonotype: Its antigen is not identified. The conserved closing phenylalanine or tryptophan is absent in this CDR3, likely reflecting a read error.

This chain uses TRBV7-8 with TRBJ2-1, with 12 bases matching TRBD2. The clonotype originates from a girl less than two years old with combined immunodeficiency, due to receive a stem cell transplant. The material was PBMCs, obtained before TCRalphabeta/CD19-depleted stem cell transplant. The CDR3 loop reads CASGLDTSGGSVKQFY. The CDR3 DNA is TGTGCCAGCGGCTTGGATACTAGCGGGGGGAGTGTGAAACAGTTCTAC.